The T cell receptor (beta chain) described here comes from a study of cytomegalovirus exposure and HLA in healthy donors. Germline V gene data show CDR1 as MNHEY and CDR2 as SVGAGI. The CDR3 spans 13 residues. V lost 5 bases, J lost 5 bases, and 13 bases lay in between. 13 Jbeta primers and 60 Vbeta primers were used for the PCR. Repertoires were generated with immunoSEQ multiplex PCR, while TCRdb's copy carries only in-frame clones and drops some. The profile shows around 110,000 clones, about 76% of them singletons. The chain employs TRBV6-5 and TRBJ2-7, with a weak D call TRBD1 (5 bases). This receptor was taken from a woman in her 30s in good health and CMV-seronegative. Sequenced material: PBMCs. CDR3 amino acids: CASSEPGSNEQYF. CDR3 sequence (DNA): TGTGCCAGCAGTGAACCAGGGTCTAACGAGCAGTACTTC.